This is a list of T cell receptor beta chains from one sample in a study of OX40 agonist ivuxolimab in advanced cancers. Clones were read by immunoSEQ multiplex PCR, and TCRdb kept only the in-frame ones, dropping some. The data hold about 73,000 clones, with around 80% observed a single time. Material: CD4+ or CD8+ T cells sorted from blood, obtained in a trial of the OX40 agonist ivuxolimab. These receptors all stem from an adult with an advanced solid tumor such as melanoma, head and neck, liver or kidney cancer. CDR3s include the opening cysteine and the closing phenylalanine or tryptophan. A D gene is named only where the DNA matches it firmly. Not all rows give a size; the values are once, few, many and, for expanded clones, a class.

v_gene	abundance	j_gene	d_gene	CDR3nt	CDR3aa
TRBV5-1	.	TRBJ2-3	.	TGCGCCAGCAGCGGAGGACTGGCTCGCACAGATACGCAGTATTTT	CASSGGLARTDTQYF
TRBV5-4	.	TRBJ2-3	TRBD2	TGTGCCAGCAGCTCTGCTTGGGCGGGAGGGCTCACAGATACGCAGTATTTT	CASSSAWAGGLTDTQYF
TRBV6-6	.	TRBJ2-2	.	TGTGCCAGCAGTTACTCGTCAGGGACCACCGGGGAGCTGTTTTTT	CASSYSSGTTGELFF
TRBV7-2	.	TRBJ2-7	.	TGTGCCAGCAGCTTAGTGGGGGGAACGGGCGAGCAGTACTTC	CASSLVGGTGEQYF
TRBV2	.	TRBJ2-7	TRBD2	TGTGCCAGCTACAGCGGGAGAGTCGAGCAGTACTTC	CASYSGRVEQYF
TRBV27	.	TRBJ2-5	TRBD1	TGTGCCAGCAGATCGAGCATGGGACAGTATTGGCAAGAGACCCAGTACTTC	CASRSSMGQYWQETQYF
TRBV19	.	TRBJ2-7	TRBD1	TGTGCCAGTAGTATTGGGCAGGGGGCCTACGAGCAGTACTTC	CASSIGQGAYEQYF
TRBV5-6	.	TRBJ1-2	TRBD1	TGTGCCAGCAGCCCTGCGGGACAGCGATATGGCTACACCTTC	CASSPAGQRYGYTF
TRBV11-2	.	TRBJ2-3	.	TGTGCCAGCTCTTATCCGGGGGCGAGAGATACGCAGTATTTT	CASSYPGARDTQYF
TRBV7-2	once	TRBJ2-1	TRBD2	TGTGCCAGCAGCTTACAGGCGGGAGGGCCTAGGAATGAGCAGTTCTTC	CASSLQAGGPRNEQFF
TRBV5-1	.	TRBJ2-2	TRBD2	TGCGCCAGCACCCTCGAACTAGCGGCAACGAACACCGGGGAGCTGTTTTTT	CASTLELAATNTGELFF
TRBV5-1	.	TRBJ2-1	.	TGCGCCAGCAGCTTGCAACTAACCTACTACAATGAGCAGTTCTTC	CASSLQLTYYNEQFF
TRBV27	.	TRBJ2-1	TRBD2	TGTGCCAGCAGTTCCCGACTGTCGGCTAGCGGGTACAATGAGCAGTTCTTC	CASSSRLSASGYNEQFF
TRBV19	.	TRBJ1-3	.	TGTGCCAGTAGGGGTGGATGGTTTCAAGTTGGCTCTGGAAACACCATATATTTT	CASRGGWFQVGSGNTIYF
TRBV7-2	.	TRBJ1-1	.	TGTGCCAGCAGCCTAATCCGTATAAACACTGAAGCTTTCTTT	CASSLIRINTEAFF
TRBV11-2	.	TRBJ2-3	TRBD2	TGTGCCAGCAGCCCGGGACTAGTTGATACGCAGTATTTT	CASSPGLVDTQYF
TRBV7-3	.	TRBJ2-1	.	TGTGCCAGCAGCTTAATGGCAGCGGCGGGTGAGCAGTTCTTC	CASSLMAAAGEQFF
TRBV4-1	once	TRBJ2-1	TRBD2	TGCGCCAGCAGCCAAGATCGGGAGGGAGGCTACTCGGGGAATGAGCAGTTCTTC	CASSQDREGGYSGNEQFF
TRBV11-3	.	TRBJ1-4	TRBD1	TGTGCCAGCAGCCCCGGACAGGGTGAAAAACTGTTTTTT	CASSPGQGEKLFF
TRBV6-5	.	TRBJ1-4	.	TGTGCCAGCAGTACTTCAGGTCCAGTTAATGAAAAACTGTTTTTT	CASSTSGPVNEKLFF
TRBV27	.	TRBJ2-5	.	TGTGCCAGCAGTTTATCGACGGCCGGGGGCGAGACCCAGTACTTC	CASSLSTAGGETQYF
TRBV6-5	.	TRBJ2-7	TRBD2	TGTGCCAGCAGTTACGGGGGTAGCGGGAGGAACGAGCAGTACTTC	CASSYGGSGRNEQYF
TRBV7-2	.	TRBJ2-5	TRBD2	TGTGCCAGCAGCTCGACTAGCGGGAGGAAAGAGACCCAGTACTTC	CASSSTSGRKETQYF
TRBV9	.	TRBJ1-1	.	TGTGCCAGCAGCACTACCCCCCAGGGGTCAGAAGCTTTCTTT	CASSTTPQGSEAFF
TRBV6-5	.	TRBJ2-7	.	TGTGCCAGCAGTTTAGGACAGCCGCAGGGAGAGCAGTACTTC	CASSLGQPQGEQYF
TRBV6-5	.	TRBJ2-6	.	TGTGCCAGCAGTCCCTCAGGGGCTGGGGCCAACGTCCTGACTTTC	CASSPSGAGANVLTF
TRBV29-1	.	TRBJ1-1	.	TGCAGCGTTGTTGGTGGTTTTCTGAACACTGAAGCTTTCTTT	CSVVGGFLNTEAFF
TRBV7-9	.	TRBJ2-6	.	TGTGCCAGCAGCTTAGCGGGTGGGGCCAACGTCCTGACTTTC	CASSLAGGANVLTF
TRBV11-2	.	TRBJ1-3	.	TGTGCCAGCAGCTTCCGATTCGACTCTGGAAACACCATATATTTT	CASSFRFDSGNTIYF
TRBV12-1	.	TRBJ2-6	.	TGTGCCAGCATAGGACAAAGTCGGGCCAACGTCCTGACTTTC	CASIGQSRANVLTF
TRBV4-1	.	TRBJ1-2	.	TGCGCCAGCAGCCCCACGGACACTGACCCCTATGGCTACACCTTC	CASSPTDTDPYGYTF
TRBV7-9	once	TRBJ2-7	.	TGTGCCAGCAGCTTAGTCCCGGGCTCCTACGAGCAGTACTTC	CASSLVPGSYEQYF
TRBV4-3	.	TRBJ1-2	.	TGCGCCAGCAGCCAAGACCAGACAGAGGTAAATGGCTACACCTTC	CASSQDQTEVNGYTF
TRBV5-1	.	TRBJ1-5	.	TGCGCCAGCAGCTTGGAGGGGCTGAATCAGCCCCAGCATTTT	CASSLEGLNQPQHF
TRBV30	.	TRBJ2-4	TRBD2	TGTGCCTGGAGTGGTTGGACTAGCGGAAACATTCAGTACTTC	CAWSGWTSGNIQYF
TRBV4-2	once	TRBJ2-3	.	TGTGCCAGCAGCCAAGATTTCGTATACACAGATACGCAGTATTTT	CASSQDFVYTDTQYF
TRBV21-1	.	TRBJ2-7	.	TGTGCCAGCATAGCCAACAGGTCCTACGAGCAGTACTTC	CASIANRSYEQYF
TRBV7-3	.	TRBJ2-2	.	TGTGCCAGCAGCTTAATCCCCGCCGGGGAGCTGTTTTTT	CASSLIPAGELFF
TRBV7-3	.	TRBJ1-3	.	TGTGCCAGCAGCTTAGAAGGTTCGGTTGGAAACACCATATATTTT	CASSLEGSVGNTIYF
TRBV7-2	.	TRBJ1-5	.	TGTGCCAGCAGCCCAACCTTCGGGTTTCAGCCCCAGCATTTT	CASSPTFGFQPQHF